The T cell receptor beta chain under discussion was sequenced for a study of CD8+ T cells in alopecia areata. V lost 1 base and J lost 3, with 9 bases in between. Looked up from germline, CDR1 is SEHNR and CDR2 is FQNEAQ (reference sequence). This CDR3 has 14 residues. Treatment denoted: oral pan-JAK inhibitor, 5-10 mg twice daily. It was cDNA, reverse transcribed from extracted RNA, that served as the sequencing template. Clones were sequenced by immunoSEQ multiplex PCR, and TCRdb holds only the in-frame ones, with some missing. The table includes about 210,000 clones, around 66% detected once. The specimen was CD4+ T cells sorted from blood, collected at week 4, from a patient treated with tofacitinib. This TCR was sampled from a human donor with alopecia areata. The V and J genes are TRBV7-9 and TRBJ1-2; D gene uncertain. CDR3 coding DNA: TGTGCCAGCAGCTTAGTGGGCAACCACTATGGCTACACCTTC. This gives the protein CASSLVGNHYGYTF.